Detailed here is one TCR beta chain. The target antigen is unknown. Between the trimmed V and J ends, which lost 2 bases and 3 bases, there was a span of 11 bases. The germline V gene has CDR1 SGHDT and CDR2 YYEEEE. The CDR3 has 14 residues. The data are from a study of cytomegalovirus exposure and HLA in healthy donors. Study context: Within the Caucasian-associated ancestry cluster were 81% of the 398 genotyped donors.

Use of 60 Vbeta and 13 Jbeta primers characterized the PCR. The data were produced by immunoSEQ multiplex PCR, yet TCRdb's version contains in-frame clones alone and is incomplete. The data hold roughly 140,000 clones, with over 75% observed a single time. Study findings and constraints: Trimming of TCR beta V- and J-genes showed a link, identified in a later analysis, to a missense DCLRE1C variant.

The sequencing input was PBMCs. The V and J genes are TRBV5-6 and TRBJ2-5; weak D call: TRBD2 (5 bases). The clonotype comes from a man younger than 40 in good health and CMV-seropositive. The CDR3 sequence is CASSFGDTKETQYF. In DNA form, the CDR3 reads TGTGCCAGCAGCTTCGGGGATACCAAAGAGACCCAGTACTTC.